This TCR beta chain was sequenced for a study of blood T cell repertoires in COVID-19. Overall study: Material from acute and convalescent COVID-19 was sourced from the United States, Italy and Spain. In each case, the material was cDNA or gDNA derived from T cells, B-cell-depleted T cells, or PBMCs.

The method was immunoSEQ multiplex PCR; TCRdb's version includes in-frame clones alone and lacks a portion of them. This table has approximately 110,000 clones, roughly 86% appearing once. CDR3 length: 15 residues. CDR1 and CDR2 from the germline V gene are SEHNR and FQNEAQ (reference sequence). With 5 bases removed from V and 3 bases from J, the gap between germline ends came to 17 bases. What was sequenced was peripheral blood. The TCR originated in a human donor in a cohort sampled during active COVID-19. The V and J genes are TRBV7-9 and TRBJ2-7, with D tentatively TRBD2 (5 bases). The CDR3: CASSADGRANYEQYF. In DNA form, the CDR3 reads TGTGCCAGCAGCGCCGATGGGCGGGCTAACTACGAGCAGTACTTC.